The rows below give T cell receptor beta chains drawn from one sample of a study of T cell responses to AZD1222 COVID-19 vaccine. The table came from immunoSEQ multiplex PCR; TCRdb's copy has only in-frame clones and leaves some out. The sample contains approximately 120,000 clones, approximately 91% of which appear only once. The source material was peripheral blood, sampled on day 0 of AZD1222 vaccination. Source of these receptors: an adult in good health. Both conserved end residues are part of each CDR3. D genes are given only for firm matches. The size of a clone is reported for some rows only, either as once, few or many, or as a class for expanded clones.

v_gene	d_gene	abundance	j_gene	CDR3nt	CDR3aa
TRBV20-1	TRBD2	-	TRBJ2-2	TGCAGTGCTAGTTTTGCGGGAGGGAGCACCGGGGAGCTGTTTTTT	CSASFAGGSTGELFF
TRBV30	-	-	TRBJ2-5	TGTGCCTGGACTAAATTAGCGGTCCAAGAGACCCAGTACTTC	CAWTKLAVQETQYF
TRBV5-1	-	-	TRBJ2-2	TGCGCCAGCAGCCTCCTGACCCCGACCGGGGAGCTGTTTTTT	CASSLLTPTGELFF
TRBV7-2	-	-	TRBJ1-1	TGTGCCAGCAGCTGGGCCCAGGGTACTGAAGCTTTCTTT	CASSWAQGTEAFF
TRBV5-1	TRBD2	-	TRBJ2-7	TGCGCCAGCAGCTTGAGCTCTAGCGGGAGTCACGAGCAGTACTTC	CASSLSSSGSHEQYF
TRBV5-1	-	-	TRBJ2-3	TGCGCCAGCAGCTCGGGCTCATCAACATACACAGATACGCAGTATTTT	CASSSGSSTYTDTQYF
TRBV29-1	TRBD2	-	TRBJ2-7	TGCAGCGTCCCGGGACTAGCGGGAATCGAGCAGTACTTC	CSVPGLAGIEQYF
TRBV19	-	-	TRBJ1-1	TGTGCCAGTAGGGACAGAATGAACACTGAAGCTTTCTTT	CASRDRMNTEAFF
TRBV19	TRBD1	-	TRBJ2-7	TGTGCCAGTAGTGCTTCTACAGGGGTTAGAGTTATTTCCTACGAGCAGTACTTC	CASSASTGVRVISYEQYF
TRBV29-1	-	-	TRBJ2-3	TGCAGCGTTGCTTCAGGGACCACAGATACGCAGTATTTT	CSVASGTTDTQYF
TRBV7-2	TRBD1	once	TRBJ1-2	TGTGCCAGCAGCTTAGGGGCCGGGACAGGGGATGGCTACACCTTC	CASSLGAGTGDGYTF
TRBV5-8	TRBD1	-	TRBJ1-2	TGTGCCAGCAGCGTGACAGGGTTTGGCTACACCTTC	CASSVTGFGYTF
TRBV7-2	-	-	TRBJ1-5	TGTGCCAGCAGCTTAATGGAACAGCCCCAGCATTTT	CASSLMEQPQHF
TRBV9	-	once	TRBJ1-3	TGTGCCAGCAGCGGCCGGGATATAGGAAACACCATATATTTT	CASSGRDIGNTIYF
TRBV18	-	-	TRBJ1-5	TGTGCCAGCTCACCACAGTACGCCCAGACGAATCAGCCCCAGCATTTT	CASSPQYAQTNQPQHF
TRBV12-3/TRBV12-4	-	-	TRBJ1-1	TGTGCCAGCAGTCCCCGTCCAGCGGCTTTCTTT	CASSPRPAAFF
TRBV5-4	-	-	TRBJ2-1	TGTGCCAGCAGCTTGGTGGCGGGTTCCTACAATGAGCAGTTCTTC	CASSLVAGSYNEQFF
TRBV10-3	TRBD1	-	TRBJ1-5	TGTGCCATCAGTGGAGGACAGGGTTGGAATCAGCCCCAGCATTTT	CAISGGQGWNQPQHF
TRBV18	TRBD1	-	TRBJ1-5	TGTGCCAGCTCACCACCGGGACAGGGCATACAGCCCCAGCATTTT	CASSPPGQGIQPQHF
TRBV29-1	-	-	TRBJ1-5	TGCAGCGTTGCCCAGGGGCCCGGCAATCAGCCCCAGCATTTT	CSVAQGPGNQPQHF
TRBV10-3	TRBD1	-	TRBJ1-5	TGTGCCATCAGTGTAGGGGGCTCAGGGCAGCCCCAGCATTTT	CAISVGGSGQPQHF
TRBV15	TRBD1	-	TRBJ1-1	TGTGCCACCAGCAGAGATAGAGGACAGGGTAACACTGAAGCTTTCTTT	CATSRDRGQGNTEAFF
TRBV6-5	-	-	TRBJ1-4	TGTGCCAGCAGCTCGCAGCGGGAAAAACTGTTTTTT	CASSSQREKLFF
TRBV29-1	TRBD1	-	TRBJ1-1	TGCAGCGTTGCCGAACAGGGGATGAACACTGAAGCTTTCTTT	CSVAEQGMNTEAFF
TRBV7-9	-	-	TRBJ1-6	TGTGCCAGCAGCCAGGACGGAGATTCACCCCTCCACTTT	CASSQDGDSPLHF
TRBV27	-	-	TRBJ1-1	TGTGCCAGCAAAAACGGACCTTTTGAAGCTTTCTTT	CASKNGPFEAFF
TRBV4-1	-	-	TRBJ2-2	TGCGCCAGCAGCCAATCGCCGGGACTTCTCACCGGGGAGCTGTTTTTT	CASSQSPGLLTGELFF
TRBV5-1	-	-	TRBJ2-1	TGCGCCAGCAGCCCCGCCGGGACTTCCCTCTCTGAGCAGTTCTTC	CASSPAGTSLSEQFF
TRBV6-5	TRBD1	-	TRBJ2-5	TGTGCCAGCAGTCATGGACAGGGTGTAGAGACCCAGTACTTC	CASSHGQGVETQYF
TRBV27	-	-	TRBJ1-2	TGTGCCAGCAGTCCGCCAGGTGGGGGCTACACCTTC	CASSPPGGGYTF
TRBV5-4	-	-	TRBJ2-4	TGTGCCAGCAGCTTGAGTTGGGCCCAAGCCAAAAACATTCAGTACTTC	CASSLSWAQAKNIQYF
TRBV11-3	-	-	TRBJ2-1	TGTGCCAGCAGCCCGAGGGGGGACACCTACAATGAGCAGTTCTTC	CASSPRGDTYNEQFF
TRBV6-5	-	-	TRBJ1-1	TGTGCCAGCACCCTGGACCTGAACACTGAAGCTTTCTTT	CASTLDLNTEAFF
TRBV25-1	-	-	TRBJ2-1	TGTGCCAGCAGTCATCCCTCAAATGAGCAGTTCTTC	CASSHPSNEQFF
TRBV7-6	-	-	TRBJ2-7	TGTGCCAGCAGCCCGGGACCTAACTACGAGCAGTACTTC	CASSPGPNYEQYF
TRBV19	TRBD1	-	TRBJ1-6	TGTGCCAGTACCCCCAGGGGGCGCGGTGGGTCACCCCTCCACTTT	CASTPRGRGGSPLHF
TRBV6-2/TRBV6-3	-	-	TRBJ2-1	TGTGCCAGCAACCCTACCGTCTCCTACAATGAGCAGTTCTTC	CASNPTVSYNEQFF
TRBV29-1	-	-	TRBJ2-1	TGCAGCGCATCACAGGGAAATTTACACAATGAGCAGTTCTTC	CSASQGNLHNEQFF
TRBV5-1	TRBD2	-	TRBJ2-7	TGCGCCAGCGGGGAGGGACGGACCTACGAGCAGTACTTC	CASGEGRTYEQYF
TRBV7-3	-	-	TRBJ1-5	TGTGCCAGCAGCGCAGACGGGATTATCCAGCATTTT	CASSADGIIQHF
TRBV2	-	-	TRBJ2-1	TGTGCCAGCAGCGCCACAGAAGGTAACAATGAGCAGTTCTTC	CASSATEGNNEQFF
TRBV5-3	TRBD2	-	TRBJ2-1	TGTGCCAGAACGGCCGGGAGGTCTAATGAGCAGTTCTTC	CARTAGRSNEQFF
TRBV6-5	-	few	TRBJ1-6	TGTGCCAGCAGTTCCGTCGGGGGGGCTCATTCACCCCTCCACTTT	CASSSVGGAHSPLHF
TRBV7-9	-	-	TRBJ2-2	TGTGCCAGCAGCTTCGCCGGGGAGCTGTTTTTT	CASSFAGELFF
TRBV27	-	once	TRBJ1-1	TGTGCCAGCAGTCCCAGGGATAGAATCACTGAAGCTTTCTTT	CASSPRDRITEAFF
TRBV13	-	-	TRBJ2-3	TGTGCCAGCAGTATTGGGACACCTCACACAGATACGCAGTATTTT	CASSIGTPHTDTQYF
TRBV5-1	TRBD2	-	TRBJ2-5	TGCGCCAGCAGGGGAACGGGGACTAGCGTGGAGACCCAGTACTTC	CASRGTGTSVETQYF
TRBV3-1/TRBV3-2	-	-	TRBJ2-7	TGTGCCAGCAGGGACTACCGCTACGAGCAGTACTTC	CASRDYRYEQYF
TRBV29-1	-	-	TRBJ1-1	TGCAGCGTTGAGGGCAGGTTCCGCGCCGCTGAAGCTTTCTTT	CSVEGRFRAAEAFF
TRBV4-3	TRBD1	-	TRBJ1-6	TGCGCCAGCAGCCAATGGGACAGGGGAAATTCACCCCTCCACTTT	CASSQWDRGNSPLHF
TRBV19	-	-	TRBJ1-2	TGTGCCAGTAGTCCCGGAGGCTATCCGGCTCCAGGAACCTATGGCTACACCTTC	CASSPGGYPAPGTYGYTF
TRBV5-1	-	-	TRBJ1-2	TGCGCCAGCAGCTTGTTTCCGATAGAAGGGACCAGCTATGGCTACACCTTC	CASSLFPIEGTSYGYTF
TRBV27	-	-	TRBJ1-5	TGTGCCAGCAGAGAAGGGATAATCAGCAATCAGCCCCAGCATTTT	CASREGIISNQPQHF
TRBV6-1	-	-	TRBJ1-2	TGTGCCAGCAGTGAAGGGGTGACAGTCTATGGCTACACCTTC	CASSEGVTVYGYTF
TRBV5-4	-	-	TRBJ1-6	TGTGCCAGCAGCGGCGGTTCCTTCTATAATTCACCCCTCCACTTT	CASSGGSFYNSPLHF